One sample yielded the 18 T cell receptor beta chains listed below, sequenced in a study of T cell responses to AZD1222 COVID-19 vaccine. This table comes from immunoSEQ multiplex PCR, and its TCRdb copy is limited to in-frame clones, with some not included. The repertoire has around 150,000 clones, approximately 92% of them found once; the top ten carry approximately 4.7%. The source was peripheral blood, collected on day 0 of AZD1222 vaccination. The receptors were sampled from an adult in good health.

The chain has TRBV2 and TRBJ2-1; TRBD1 agrees at 8 bases. Germline lookup yields CDR1 SNHLY and CDR2 FYNNEI. The CDR3 sequence is 14 residues long. V gave up 9 bases and J gave up 1 base; unmatched junction bases: 5. DNA of the CDR3: TGTGCCAGTTCCAGGGGGCTGTCCTACAATGAGCAGTTCTTC. This gives the protein CASSRGLSYNEQFF.

The chain uses TRBV27 and TRBJ2-7; a possible D gene is TRBD1 (5 bases). The CDR3 totals 14 residues. Between the trimmed V and J ends, which lost 0 bases and 5 bases, there was a span of 11 bases. The V gene's germline CDR1 is MNHEY and CDR2 SMNVEV (reference sequence). CDR3 coding DNA: TGTGCCAGCAGTTTATCGCGCAGGGCCGACGAGCAGTACTTC. Protein sequence: CASSLSRRADEQYF.

This chain links TRBV28 with TRBJ1-1; perhaps TRBD1 as D (6 bases). The germline V and J ends were trimmed by 4 bases and 1 base, with 13 bases remaining between them. The germline gives CDR1 MDHEN, CDR2 SYDVKM. The length of the CDR3 is 15 residues. DNA of the CDR3: TGTGCCAGCAGTTCAACAGGGAGTTGGAACACTGAAGCTTTCTTT. Its translation: CASSSTGSWNTEAFF.

The V call is TRBV18, the J call TRBJ1-1, with a weak D call TRBD1 (6 bases). Germline-derived CDR1 and CDR2 are KGHSH and LQKENI. With 5 bases removed from V and 2 bases from J, the gap between germline ends came to 9 bases. There are 13 residues in the CDR3. CDR3 loop: CASSEGTNTEAFF. The CDR3 DNA reads as TGTGCCAGCTCAGAAGGGACAAACACTGAAGCTTTCTTT.

The genes are TRBV28 and TRBJ2-3; maybe TRBD1 (5 bases). This CDR3 has 14 amino acids. V was shortened by 2 bases and J by 6 bases, with 12 bases between the two germline ends. The germline CDR1 and CDR2 sequences are MDHEN and SYDVKM. CDR3 nucleotide sequence: TGTGCCAGCAGTTTAAGGGGCCCTCGGGATACGCAGTATTTT. Protein product: CASSLRGPRDTQYF.

The chain joins TRBV19 to TRBJ1-2, with TRBD1 matching 8 bases. The CDR3 has 14 amino acids. Germline assignment: CDR1 LNHDA and CDR2 SQIVND (reference sequence). J was trimmed by 2 bases and V by 6 bases; bases with no gene match: 5. The CDR3 loop is CASRTGDRNYGYTF. The CDR3 nucleotides are TGTGCCAGTAGGACCGGGGACAGGAACTATGGCTACACCTTC.

V is TRBV6-5 and J is TRBJ1-2; 9 positions match TRBD1. CDR3 size: 14 residues. Germline lookup yields CDR1 MNHEY and CDR2 SVGAGI. V lost 5 bases to trimming and J lost 5 bases; unmatched junction nucleotides: 6. The CDR3 region is CASSSSGTGYGYTF. Here the CDR3 DNA reads TGTGCCAGCAGTAGCTCCGGGACAGGGTATGGCTACACCTTC.

The chain has TRBV27 and TRBJ1-6; D call uncertain. The CDR3 is made up of 13 amino acids. Per germline, CDR1 MNHEY and CDR2 SMNVEV (reference sequence). V dropped 10 bases and J dropped 14 bases, with 21 bases sitting between them. Written as DNA, the CDR3 is TGTGCCACCAAAGCAGTTTTATATAGTACCCTCCACTTT. Its protein product is CATKAVLYSTLHF.

This clone was counted a few times. The V call is TRBV13, the J call TRBJ1-2; maybe TRBD1 (5 bases). The CDR3 sequence is 14 residues long. Germline CDR1 reads PRHDT; CDR2 reads FYEKMQ (reference sequence). Trimming removed 0 bases from V and 3 bases from J, with 8 bases in between. The CDR3 region has the DNA TGTGCCAGCAGCTTAGGCCTAGGGGACTATGGCTACACCTTC. It translates to CASSLGLGDYGYTF. Full variable domain (remainder filled in from reference TRBV13 and TRBJ1-2): AAGVIQSPRHLIKEKRETATLKCYPIPRHDTVYWYQQGPGQDPQFLISFYEKMQSDKGSIPDRFSAQQFSDYHSELNMSSLELGDSALYFCASSLGLGDYGYTFGSGTRLTVV.

In regard to this clone: Other nucleotide sequences in the sample specify the same CDR3. This rearrangement joins TRBV2 to TRBJ2-7, with D possibly matching TRBD1 (5 bases). CDR1 is SNHLY, CDR2 FYNNEI, per germline. Between the trimmed V and J ends, which lost 3 bases and 4 bases, there was a span of 7 bases. CDR3 length: 12 amino acids. CDR3 sequence reads: CASSEAGYEQYF. In DNA form, the CDR3 reads TGTGCCAGCAGTGAGGCAGGGTACGAGCAGTACTTC.

The chain links TRBV15 to TRBJ2-3; D might be TRBD2 (7 bases). The CDR3 has 17 amino acids. In germline, CDR1 is LNHNV, CDR2 YYDKDF (reference sequence). Trimming pared 5 bases from V and 2 bases from J, leaving 20 bases between. CDR3 loop: CATSVPRGADPTDTQYF. CDR3 nucleotides: TGTGCCACCAGCGTGCCCCGGGGGGCAGACCCCACAGATACGCAGTATTTT.

The V gene is TRBV7-9, the J gene TRBJ2-1; D is unclear. Germline V gene lookup returns CDR1 SEHNR and CDR2 FQNEAQ (reference sequence). Between the trimmed V and J ends, which lost 5 bases and 0 bases, there was a span of 20 bases. The CDR3 is 18 amino acids. The CDR3 nucleotides are TGTGCCAGCAGCCAATACCCCGGCAGACATTCCTCCTACAATGAGCAGTTCTTC. Protein product: CASSQYPGRHSSYNEQFF.

This sequence joins TRBV5-1 and TRBJ1-3, with 10 bases aligning to TRBD1. This CDR3 has 15 amino acids. Losses at the gene ends were 5 bases for V and 4 bases for J; bases not matched to a gene: 6. The germline gives CDR1 SGHRS, CDR2 YFSETQ. This CDR3 reads CASRTGQGSGNTIYF. The CDR3, as DNA: TGCGCCAGCAGAACGGGACAGGGGTCCGGAAACACCATATATTTT.

The gene calls are TRBV5-4 and TRBJ1-4, with 8 bases lining up with TRBD1. CDR3 length: 14 residues. V was pared by 3 bases and J by 6 bases, with 4 bases of the junction left unmatched. Germline values: CDR1 SGHNT, CDR2 YYREEE (reference sequence). CDR3 amino acids: CASSSDRGYEKLFF. Written as DNA, the CDR3 is TGTGCCAGCAGCTCTGACAGGGGTTATGAAAAACTGTTTTTT.

CDR3 amino acids: CASSPGLAGGLGEQYF. In DNA, the CDR3 is TGTGCCAGCTCGCCGGGACTAGCGGGGGGCCTTGGCGAGCAGTACTTC. The chain combines TRBV18 with TRBJ2-7; 15 bases are a match to TRBD2. The CDR3 contains 16 residues. Germline-derived CDR1 and CDR2 are KGHSH and LQKENI. V shed 6 bases and J 6 bases; nucleotides not matched to a gene: 9.

This clone appeared once. J is TRBJ1-2 and V is TRBV2; D unclear. Germline V lookup: CDR1 SNHLY, CDR2 FYNNEI. The CDR3 is made up of 13 amino acids. Trimming took off 4 bases at V and 4 bases at J, with 10 bases between the two ends. CDR3 sequence reads: CASSAAGRYGYTF. In DNA form, the CDR3 reads TGTGCCAGCAGTGCGGCAGGCCGCTATGGCTACACCTTC.

This clone has just one count. The gene calls are TRBV7-5 and TRBJ2-5; the table gives TRBD1 as D, unverified against the DNA. TRBV7-5 is a known pseudogene. The CDR3 has 15 residues. In DNA, the CDR3 is TGTGCCAGATGCCGAGACAGGGTACGCCAAGAGACCCAGTACTTC. Amino acid sequence: CARCRDRVRQETQYF.

This clone has only a few counts. V and J are TRBV18 and TRBJ2-7; D is unclear. V lost 1 base and J lost 3, with 13 bases in between. This CDR3 region has 15 residues. Germline CDR1 reads KGHSH; CDR2 reads LQKENI. CDR3 sequence: CASSPQSLEGYEQYF. The CDR3 DNA is TGTGCCAGCTCACCACAATCCCTAGAAGGCTACGAGCAGTACTTC.